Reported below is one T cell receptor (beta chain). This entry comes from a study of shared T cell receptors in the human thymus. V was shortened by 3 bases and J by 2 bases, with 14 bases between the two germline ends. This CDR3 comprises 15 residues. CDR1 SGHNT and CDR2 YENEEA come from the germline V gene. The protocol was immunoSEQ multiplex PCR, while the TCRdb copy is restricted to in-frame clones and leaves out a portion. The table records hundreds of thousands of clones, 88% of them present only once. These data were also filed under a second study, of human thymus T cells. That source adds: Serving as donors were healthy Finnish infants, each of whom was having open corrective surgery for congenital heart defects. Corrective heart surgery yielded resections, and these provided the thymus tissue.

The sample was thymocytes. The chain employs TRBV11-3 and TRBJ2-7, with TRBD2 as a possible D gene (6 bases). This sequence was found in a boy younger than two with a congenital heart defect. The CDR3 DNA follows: TGTGCCAGCAGCTTTGATCGGGAGCTCCCCTACGAGCAGTACTTC. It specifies CASSFDRELPYEQYF.